This T cell receptor (beta chain) is drawn from a study of shared clonotypes between healthy human individuals. Study as a whole: Each donor's CD4 naive and CD4 memory cells filled three plates apiece, CD8 naive two, and CD8 memory one.

The CD4+ fraction was divided into a CD45RA+ naive subset and a CD45RA-negative memory subset. Sorted-subset replicate PCRs used about 0.2 ug DNA, around 31,000 T cell genomes. Assay used: immunoSEQ multiplex PCR; TCRdb lists only in-frame clones, some missing. Of 600,000 to 750,000 clones listed, 72% are singletons. The CDR3 totals 11 residues. The V end lost 5 bases, the J end lost 8 bases, and 9 bases lay between the germline ends. Germline V gene sequence: CDR1 SGHAT, CDR2 FQNNGV. Comment on this clone: Its cognate antigen is unknown.

Findings and caveats of the study: The genetic and exposure-history diversity represented was limited by few donors.

Sequencing input: memory CD4+ T cells sorted from blood. Subset of the sample: CD45RA-negative fraction. The sequence was obtained from a woman in her 30s in good health. The chain recombines TRBV11-2 with TRBJ1-1; no clear D gene. This chain's CDR3 is CASSTIGEAFF. DNA for the CDR3: TGTGCCAGCAGCACGATCGGGGAAGCTTTCTTT.